These T cell receptor beta chains were read from a single sample in a study of blood T cell repertoires in COVID-19. Sequencing was performed with immunoSEQ multiplex PCR; in TCRdb, only in-frame clones are kept and a portion is missing. The sample includes about 230,000 clones, about 90% seen only once; the top ten take 10% to 15%. Sequenced material: peripheral blood. Receptors were obtained from a young woman who had recovered from COVID-19. The CDR3 runs from the conserved cysteine through the conserved F or W. The D gene is left open where the match is weak. Only some rows state a clone size, as once, few, many or a class for expanded clones.

v_call	clone_size	d_call	j_call	cdr3_nt	cdr3_aa
TRBV14	once	NA	TRBJ1-1	TGTGCCAGCAGCCAATATCGGGTCTCCTACTTGAACACTGAAGCTTTCTTT	CASSQYRVSYLNTEAFF
TRBV23-1	once	NA	TRBJ1-3	TGCGCCAGCAGTCAACCCCCCCGCCCACTGCGCCGCACTGGAAACACCATATATTTT	CASSQPPRPLRRTGNTIYF
TRBV10-3	NA	NA	TRBJ1-3	TGTGCCATCAGTGAGTCGGTGGTGGGGAGCAGAAACACCATATATTTT	CAISESVVGSRNTIYF
TRBV11-3	once	NA	TRBJ2-1	TGTGCCAGCAGCTTAGGGGGGCGCGTCGGTGAGCAGTTCTTC	CASSLGGRVGEQFF
TRBV6-5	NA	TRBD2	TRBJ2-1	TGTGCCAGCAGGCCGGGACTAGCGTACAATGAGCAGTTCTTC	CASRPGLAYNEQFF
TRBV19	NA	TRBD1	TRBJ1-5	TGTGCCAGTCGACACCGGGACAGGGGCAAAGGGAGCAATCAGCCCCAGCATTTT	CASRHRDRGKGSNQPQHF
TRBV7-9	NA	TRBD2	TRBJ2-1	TGTGCCAGCAGCTTAGAGGGTGGGAGGGCTTACAATGAGCAGTTCTTC	CASSLEGGRAYNEQFF
TRBV11-3	NA	TRBD2	TRBJ2-7	TGTGCCAGCAGCTTGGGGGGGGATTACGAGCAGTACTTC	CASSLGGDYEQYF
TRBV13	once	NA	TRBJ1-1	TGTGCCAGCAGCTTCGCTAGGACAGCGCTGCCAGAAGCTTTCTTT	CASSFARTALPEAFF
TRBV4-1	NA	TRBD1	TRBJ1-2	TGCGCCAGCAGCACCCCGACAGGGGGAGGGCATGGCTACACCTTC	CASSTPTGGGHGYTF
TRBV7-3	NA	TRBD2	TRBJ2-2	TGTGCCAGCAGCTTAACAGGACTAGCGGGAGGCAGGCCCACCGGGGAGCTGTTTTTT	CASSLTGLAGGRPTGELFF
TRBV18	few	NA	TRBJ2-7	TGTGCCAGCTCACCACAGCAGGCGAGCTCCTACGAGCAGTACTTC	CASSPQQASSYEQYF
TRBV27	NA	NA	TRBJ2-6	TGTGCCAGCAGTTTAAGCGCTACGGGTGGGGCCAACGTCCTGACTTTC	CASSLSATGGANVLTF
TRBV18	NA	NA	TRBJ1-5	TGTGCCAGCTCGGGACTTAGCAATCAGCCCCAGCATTTT	CASSGLSNQPQHF
TRBV20-1	NA	NA	TRBJ1-2	TGCAGGCCCGGGGAGGGCTATGGCTACACCTTC	CRPGEGYGYTF
TRBV4-2	few	NA	TRBJ2-7	TGTGCCAGCAGCCAGGTCAGGGATTCCTCCTACGAGCAGTACTTC	CASSQVRDSSYEQYF
TRBV9	NA	TRBD1	TRBJ1-1	TGTGCCAGCAGCGTAGCAGGGGGACGCGCTTTCTTT	CASSVAGGRAFF
TRBV10-1	NA	TRBD2	TRBJ2-2	TGCGCCAGCAGCGCGGGACTAGCGGGAGGGGGAACCGGGGAGCTGTTTTTT	CASSAGLAGGGTGELFF
TRBV27	few	NA	TRBJ1-1	TGTGCCAGCAGCGGGACATTTCACACTGAAGCTTTCTTT	CASSGTFHTEAFF
TRBV2	few	NA	TRBJ1-1	TGTGCCAGCAGTGAAGACCCTCTTACTTACACTGAAGCTTTCTTT	CASSEDPLTYTEAFF
TRBV2	NA	NA	TRBJ1-3	TGTGCCAGCACCCTGACAGCCTCTGGAAACACCATATATTTT	CASTLTASGNTIYF
TRBV27	NA	NA	TRBJ1-1	TGTGCCAGCAGTTTATACGGGGGTGAAGCTTTCTTT	CASSLYGGEAFF
TRBV7-3	NA	NA	TRBJ2-7	TGTGCCAGCAGCATTCAGGGGGGCTACGAGCAGTACTTC	CASSIQGGYEQYF
TRBV2	NA	TRBD1	TRBJ2-1	TGTGCCAGTGGACCTGACAGGGATCACAATGAGCAGTTCTTC	CASGPDRDHNEQFF
TRBV9	NA	TRBD2	TRBJ2-1	TGTGCCAGCAGCCCGACTATAGCGGGAGGGCCTAGTTACAATGAGCAGTTCTTC	CASSPTIAGGPSYNEQFF
TRBV29-1	NA	TRBD1	TRBJ2-1	TGCAGCGTTTTAGGGGGCGGCTACAATGAGCAGTTCTTC	CSVLGGGYNEQFF
TRBV6-1	once	NA	TRBJ1-2	TGTGCCAGCAGTGAATTTTCCCCAGGCTCCTCCTTACTCTACACCTTC	CASSEFSPGSSLLYTF
TRBV7-3	NA	NA	TRBJ2-5	TGTGCCAGCAGCTCCGGGTACAAAGAGACCCAGTACTTC	CASSSGYKETQYF
TRBV5-6	NA	NA	TRBJ2-5	TGTGCCAGCAGCTTGGGACTCTACCAAGAGACCCAGTACTTC	CASSLGLYQETQYF
TRBV4-3	NA	NA	TRBJ2-7	TGCGCCAGCAGCCAAGAGGGGCAGGACCTCTACGAGCAGTACTTC	CASSQEGQDLYEQYF
TRBV5-1	once	NA	TRBJ1-1	TGCGCCAGCAGCCCATGGGACAATAAGGACCCTGAAGCTTTCTTT	CASSPWDNKDPEAFF
TRBV13	NA	NA	TRBJ1-4	TGTGCCAGCAGCAGGGAGGGACAAGGGGAAAAACTGTTTTTT	CASSREGQGEKLFF
TRBV9	NA	TRBD2	TRBJ2-2	TGTGCCAGCAGCGCCCGACTAGCGGGAACCGGGGAGCTGTTTTTT	CASSARLAGTGELFF
TRBV27	NA	TRBD1	TRBJ2-7	TGTGCCAGCAGTCCTCCGGACAGGGTTGGCGAGCAGTACTTC	CASSPPDRVGEQYF
TRBV5-6	NA	TRBD1	TRBJ1-2	TGTGCCAGCAGCTTGACGGGACAGGGGGATCATGGCTACACCTTC	CASSLTGQGDHGYTF
TRBV18	NA	NA	TRBJ1-2	TGTGCCAGCTCACCATTAAACTATGGCTACACCTTC	CASSPLNYGYTF
TRBV7-3	NA	NA	TRBJ2-5	TGTGCCAGCAGCTTGGATCAGGAAGAGACCCAGTACTTC	CASSLDQEETQYF
TRBV6-5	NA	TRBD2	TRBJ2-3	TGTGCCAGCAGTCCTTGGACTAGTTCAGATACGCAGTATTTT	CASSPWTSSDTQYF
TRBV28	NA	NA	TRBJ2-2	TGTGCCAGCAGTTCAGGGACACCGAACACCGGGGAGCTGTTTTTT	CASSSGTPNTGELFF
TRBV21-1	NA	NA	TRBJ1-5	TGTGCCAGCAGCAAATTTCGGACTGGAGGTCAGCCCCAGCATTTT	CASSKFRTGGQPQHF
TRBV7-9	NA	NA	TRBJ1-6	TGTGCCAGCAGCTCTGGACAGTTAAATTCACCCCTCCACTTT	CASSSGQLNSPLHF
TRBV15	once	NA	TRBJ1-4	TGTGCCACCAGCGGCTACCAACAGGGATCTAATGAAAAACTGTTTTTT	CATSGYQQGSNEKLFF
TRBV5-1	NA	TRBD1	TRBJ2-2	TGCGCCAGCATCGCCCGGACAGGGGACACCGGGGAGCTGTTTTTT	CASIARTGDTGELFF
TRBV9	NA	NA	TRBJ2-1	TGTGCCAGCGGCCCCAGAACCTACAATGAGCAGTTCTTC	CASGPRTYNEQFF
TRBV29-1	NA	TRBD1	TRBJ2-1	TGCAGCCCACCGGGACAGGGGAATGAGCAGTTCTTC	CSPPGQGNEQFF
TRBV3-1/TRBV3-2	NA	NA	TRBJ1-2	TGTGCCAGCAGCCAAGGATCTGTTGGGGAGGGGAGCGGCTACACCTTC	CASSQGSVGEGSGYTF
TRBV28	NA	NA	TRBJ1-1	TGTGCCAGCAGTGATGGGTGGGCAAACACTGAAGCTTTCTTT	CASSDGWANTEAFF
TRBV4-1	NA	TRBD2	TRBJ2-7	TGCGCCAGCAGCTTCGTCGGCGGGAGGTCTGGGGAGCAGTACTTC	CASSFVGGRSGEQYF
TRBV12-3/TRBV12-4	once	NA	TRBJ2-3	TGTGCCACTTCGGTTGCCACAGATACGCAGTATTTT	CATSVATDTQYF